This is a list of T cell receptor beta chains from one sample in a study of T cell responses to AZD1222 COVID-19 vaccine. Clones were sequenced by immunoSEQ multiplex PCR, and TCRdb holds only the in-frame ones, with some missing. The sample has around 100,000 clones, around 90% seen once. The starting material was peripheral blood, obtained on day 0 of AZD1222 vaccination. Every receptor here comes from an adult in good health. The CDR3 runs from the conserved cysteine through the conserved F or W. D genes are given only for firm matches.

CDR3 length: 16; D gene: TRBD2; V gene: TRBV3-1/TRBV3-2; CDR3 protein: CASSQAAASGYNEQFF
CDR3 length: 15; D gene: NA; V gene: TRBV6-5; CDR3 protein: CASSYSDRVDYGYTF
CDR3 length: 14; D gene: NA; V gene: TRBV2; CDR3 protein: CASSWDKRNTEAFF
CDR3 length: 16; D gene: TRBD1; V gene: TRBV7-8; CDR3 protein: CASSPYTGTGSHEQYF
CDR3 length: 15; D gene: TRBD1; V gene: TRBV5-4; CDR3 protein: CASSPTGTGGEKLFF
CDR3 length: 16; D gene: TRBD2; V gene: TRBV18; CDR3 protein: CASSPQRLAVTDTQYF
CDR3 length: 15; D gene: NA; V gene: TRBV29-1; CDR3 protein: CSVEERGTGANVLTF
CDR3 length: 15; D gene: TRBD1; V gene: TRBV23-1; CDR3 protein: CASTPRQGAYNEQFF
CDR3 length: 13; D gene: NA; V gene: TRBV24-1; CDR3 protein: CATSDLEGAPQHF
CDR3 length: 15; D gene: TRBD1; V gene: TRBV11-1; CDR3 protein: CASSPRDRGQETQYF
CDR3 length: 18; D gene: TRBD2; V gene: TRBV7-2; CDR3 protein: CASSSALAGPGGANVLTF
CDR3 length: 15; D gene: NA; V gene: TRBV6-5; CDR3 protein: CASSYSERASYEQYF
CDR3 length: 14; D gene: NA; V gene: TRBV29-1; CDR3 protein: CSVIRGGAPTEAFF
CDR3 length: 14; D gene: TRBD2; V gene: TRBV3-1/TRBV3-2; CDR3 protein: CASSQTSGSYEQYF
CDR3 length: 14; D gene: TRBD1; V gene: TRBV7-2; CDR3 protein: CASSPGQGRNTIYF
CDR3 length: 15; D gene: TRBD2; V gene: TRBV30; CDR3 protein: CAWSVEAGGPGELFF
CDR3 length: 15; D gene: TRBD2; V gene: TRBV10-3; CDR3 protein: CAISEGGSSYNEQFF
CDR3 length: 14; D gene: NA; V gene: TRBV2; CDR3 protein: CASSLGAGTGELFF
CDR3 length: 15; D gene: TRBD1; V gene: TRBV18; CDR3 protein: CASSTNRGEGSPLHF
CDR3 length: 17; D gene: TRBD2; V gene: TRBV11-3; CDR3 protein: CASSDPLAGDAYNEQFF
CDR3 length: 14; D gene: TRBD2; V gene: TRBV9; CDR3 protein: CASSGGRDDGELFF
CDR3 length: 13; D gene: NA; V gene: TRBV30; CDR3 protein: CAWSKLTNTEAFF
CDR3 length: 17; D gene: TRBD2; V gene: TRBV27; CDR3 protein: CASSLPIGLAGQNEQFF
CDR3 length: 14; D gene: NA; V gene: TRBV10-3; CDR3 protein: CAISELGGNTEAFF
CDR3 length: 14; D gene: TRBD1; V gene: TRBV7-2; CDR3 protein: CASRQGAGGNTIYF
CDR3 length: 11; D gene: NA; V gene: TRBV12-3/TRBV12-4; CDR3 protein: CASSWAYEQYF
CDR3 length: 17; D gene: TRBD2; V gene: TRBV9; CDR3 protein: CASSALGTSGSTDTQYF
CDR3 length: 15; D gene: NA; V gene: TRBV6-2/TRBV6-3; CDR3 protein: CASSYSSPWNQPQHF
CDR3 length: 13; D gene: NA; V gene: TRBV6-1; CDR3 protein: CASSPRTDNEQFF
CDR3 length: 12; D gene: NA; V gene: TRBV2; CDR3 protein: CASRTQAYEQYF
CDR3 length: 15; D gene: NA; V gene: TRBV28; CDR3 protein: CASSLLGRMNTEAFF
CDR3 length: 14; D gene: NA; V gene: TRBV27; CDR3 protein: CASSFYSERTEAFF
CDR3 length: 13; D gene: NA; V gene: TRBV2; CDR3 protein: CASSGLLLDTQYF
CDR3 length: 14; D gene: NA; V gene: TRBV13; CDR3 protein: CASSRPTVSYEQYF
CDR3 length: 15; D gene: TRBD1; V gene: TRBV3-1/TRBV3-2; CDR3 protein: CASSPRTGGLYGYTF
CDR3 length: 13; D gene: NA; V gene: TRBV28; CDR3 protein: CASSLLLDTEAFF
CDR3 length: 13; D gene: TRBD1; V gene: TRBV3-1/TRBV3-2; CDR3 protein: CASRTRGDTEAFF
CDR3 length: 17; D gene: NA; V gene: TRBV7-9; CDR3 protein: CASSPARGGELNYGYTF
CDR3 length: 15; D gene: TRBD2; V gene: TRBV9; CDR3 protein: CASSPTSGSFYEQYF
CDR3 length: 15; D gene: TRBD1; V gene: TRBV5-4; CDR3 protein: CASSPRQGGTDTQYF